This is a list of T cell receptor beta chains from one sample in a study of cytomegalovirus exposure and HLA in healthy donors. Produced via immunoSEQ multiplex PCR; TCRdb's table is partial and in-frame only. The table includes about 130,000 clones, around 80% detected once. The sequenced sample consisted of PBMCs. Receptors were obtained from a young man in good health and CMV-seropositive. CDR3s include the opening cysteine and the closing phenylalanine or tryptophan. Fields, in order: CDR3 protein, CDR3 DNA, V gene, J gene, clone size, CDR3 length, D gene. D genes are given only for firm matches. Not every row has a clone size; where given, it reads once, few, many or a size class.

CASSYRDRLWGANVLTF	TGTGCCAGCAGCTACCGGGACAGGCTCTGGGGGGCCAACGTCCTGACTTTC	TRBV5-5	TRBJ2-6	few	17	TRBD1
CSALTGYTEAFF	TGCAGCGCCCTGACAGGGTACACTGAAGCTTTCTTT	TRBV29-1	TRBJ1-1	NA	12	TRBD1
CASSLEGTSGRVNEQFF	TGTGCCAGCAGCTTAGAGGGGACTAGCGGGAGGGTCAATGAGCAGTTCTTC	TRBV11-2	TRBJ2-1	NA	17	TRBD2
CASDRDSGANVLTF	TGCGCCAGTGACAGGGATTCTGGGGCCAACGTCCTGACTTTC	TRBV5-1	TRBJ2-6	NA	14	TRBD1
CASSLTGGDQPQHF	TGTGCCAGCAGCCTGACAGGGGGAGATCAGCCCCAGCATTTT	TRBV6-1	TRBJ1-5	once	14	TRBD1
CASSESPGREASETQYF	TGTGCCAGCAGTGAGTCACCGGGACGGGAGGCTTCGGAGACCCAGTACTTC	TRBV25-1	TRBJ2-5	NA	17	TRBD2
CASSRRTTRQDNEQFF	TGCGCCAGCAGCCGAAGGACTACCCGACAAGACAATGAGCAGTTCTTC	TRBV5-1	TRBJ2-1	NA	16	NA
CASSQGQPTGDEQFF	TGCGCCAGCAGCCAAGGACAGCCAACTGGGGATGAGCAGTTCTTC	TRBV4-1	TRBJ2-1	NA	15	NA
CASTLTSSGAYEQYF	TGTGCCAGCACCCTGACGAGTAGCGGGGCCTACGAGCAGTACTTC	TRBV6-5	TRBJ2-7	once	15	TRBD2
CASSGTGQAYGEQYF	TGTGCCAGCAGCGGAACAGGACAGGCGTACGGCGAGCAGTACTTC	TRBV5-4	TRBJ2-7	NA	15	TRBD1
CASSSRGLSTEAFF	TGTGCCAGCAGCTCCAGGGGGCTCTCCACTGAAGCTTTCTTT	TRBV7-2	TRBJ1-1	NA	14	TRBD1
CASVTTTENTEAFF	TGTGCCAGCGTTACGACGACAGAGAACACTGAAGCTTTCTTT	TRBV7-9	TRBJ1-1	NA	14	NA
CASSPRVKDQPQHF	TGTGCCAGCAGCCCCAGGGTGAAGGATCAGCCCCAGCATTTT	TRBV25-1	TRBJ1-5	few	14	NA
CASSQDGTSGGYEQYF	TGTGCCAGCAGCCAAGATGGGACTAGCGGAGGCTACGAGCAGTACTTC	TRBV4-2	TRBJ2-7	NA	16	TRBD2
CASSRQGRPFYGYTF	TGTGCCAGCAGCAGACAGGGGCGACCTTTCTATGGCTACACCTTC	TRBV11-2	TRBJ1-2	NA	15	TRBD1
CASSFEGWGITNLNTEAFF	TGTGCCAGCAGCTTTGAGGGCTGGGGTATAACAAACCTGAACACTGAAGCTTTCTTT	TRBV7-9	TRBJ1-1	NA	19	NA
CAWTRGLAVYEQYF	TGTGCCTGGACCAGGGGACTAGCGGTCTACGAGCAGTACTTC	TRBV30	TRBJ2-7	few	14	TRBD2
CASSQVGRGGYGYTF	TGTGCCAGCAGCCAAGTAGGCAGGGGTGGCTATGGCTACACCTTC	TRBV4-2	TRBJ1-2	NA	15	NA
CASSDFGTGSNQPQHF	TGTGCCAGCAGTGATTTTGGTACAGGGTCTAATCAGCCCCAGCATTTT	TRBV2	TRBJ1-5	NA	16	NA
CASNSGSYGYTF	TGTGCCAGCAACTCGGGAAGTTATGGCTACACCTTC	TRBV9	TRBJ1-2	NA	12	NA
CASSLLAGELETQYF	TGTGCCAGCAGCCTCCTAGCGGGAGAGCTGGAGACCCAGTACTTC	TRBV11-1	TRBJ2-5	NA	15	TRBD2
CASSRTSGSHDEQYF	TGTGCCAGCAGCCGTACTAGCGGGAGTCACGACGAGCAGTACTTC	TRBV7-9	TRBJ2-7	NA	15	TRBD2
CASSEPLYGYTF	TGTGCCAGCAGTGAACCCCTCTATGGCTACACCTTC	TRBV2	TRBJ1-2	NA	12	NA
CASSLVSPVPGNIQYF	TGTGCCAGCAGCTTAGTTTCTCCTGTGCCCGGAAACATTCAGTACTTC	TRBV7-2	TRBJ2-4	NA	16	NA
CASSYSGLASNEQFF	TGTGCCAGCAGTTACTCGGGACTAGCCAGCAATGAGCAGTTCTTC	TRBV27	TRBJ2-1	few	15	TRBD2
CAISDIAGAYGYTF	TGTGCCATCAGTGATATCGCAGGGGCCTATGGCTACACCTTC	TRBV10-3	TRBJ1-2	NA	14	NA
CASSLSVGDSGANVLTF	TGTGCCAGCAGTTTATCCGTGGGCGACTCTGGGGCCAACGTCCTGACTTTC	TRBV27	TRBJ2-6	NA	17	NA
CASSSWTGSAEAFF	TGCGCCAGCAGCTCCTGGACCGGGAGCGCTGAAGCTTTCTTT	TRBV5-1	TRBJ1-1	NA	14	NA
CASSWTTGDSAGYTF	TGTGCCAGCAGTTGGACGACAGGGGATTCAGCTGGCTACACCTTC	TRBV6-5	TRBJ1-2	NA	15	TRBD1
CASSSLTGKVNYGYTF	TGTGCCAGCAGCTCCTTGACAGGGAAGGTCAACTATGGCTACACCTTC	TRBV5-6	TRBJ1-2	NA	16	TRBD1
CASSIDLAGGREQYF	TGTGCCAGTAGTATAGATCTTGCGGGAGGCCGAGAGCAGTACTTC	TRBV19	TRBJ2-7	NA	15	TRBD2
CASSLGGGGSNQPQHF	TGTGCCAGCAGCTTAGGTGGAGGGGGCAGCAATCAGCCCCAGCATTTT	TRBV7-2	TRBJ1-5	NA	16	TRBD1
CASSLQGAVGTYTTRNTEAFF	TGTGCCAGCTCACTACAGGGGGCGGTGGGCACATACACGACGAGGAACACTGAAGCTTTCTTT	TRBV18	TRBJ1-1	few	21	TRBD1
CASSVVGEGEQFF	TGTGCCAGCAGCGTAGTTGGAGAGGGTGAGCAGTTCTTC	TRBV9	TRBJ2-1	NA	13	NA
CASSQVSGGWETQYF	TGCGCCAGCAGCCAAGTGTCAGGGGGCTGGGAGACCCAGTACTTC	TRBV4-1	TRBJ2-5	NA	15	TRBD1
CASSLPGPMAKNIQYF	TGTGCCAGCAGCTTGCCAGGCCCCATGGCCAAAAACATTCAGTACTTC	TRBV5-4	TRBJ2-4	few	16	NA
CASSQGGGPNEKLFF	TGTGCCAGCAGCCAGGGCGGGGGGCCTAATGAAAAACTGTTTTTT	TRBV7-9	TRBJ1-4	NA	15	NA
CASSLLWDSLTDTQYF	TGCGCCAGCAGCTTGCTCTGGGACAGCCTCACAGATACGCAGTATTTT	TRBV5-1	TRBJ2-3	NA	16	TRBD1
CATSRGREGIYNEQFF	TGTGCCACCAGCAGAGGACGGGAGGGCATCTACAATGAGCAGTTCTTC	TRBV15	TRBJ2-1	once	16	TRBD2
CASSGGQGFTGELFF	TGTGCCAGCAGTGGGGGACAGGGGTTCACCGGGGAGCTGTTTTTT	TRBV6-1	TRBJ2-2	NA	15	TRBD1
CASSQGVAGGSGANVLTF	TGTGCCAGCAGCCAAGGGGTAGCGGGAGGGTCTGGGGCCAACGTCCTGACTTTC	TRBV4-2	TRBJ2-6	NA	18	TRBD2
CASSPYNEQFF	TGTGCCAGCAGCCCTTACAATGAGCAGTTCTTC	TRBV7-2	TRBJ2-1	NA	11	NA
CASSVATGELFF	TGTGCCAGCAGCGTAGCTACAGGGGAACTGTTTTTT	TRBV9	TRBJ1-4	NA	12	TRBD1
CASSQISGSATYEQYF	TGTGCCAGCAGCCAAATAAGCGGGAGCGCGACCTACGAGCAGTACTTC	TRBV4-2	TRBJ2-7	NA	16	TRBD2
CAISESPAGQVLF	TGTGCCATCAGTGAGTCGCCCGCAGGACAGGTACTCTTC	TRBV10-3	TRBJ2-1	NA	13	TRBD1
CASSDSGLAGVGNEQFF	TGCGCCAGCAGTGACTCGGGACTAGCGGGAGTAGGCAATGAGCAGTTCTTC	TRBV10-1	TRBJ2-1	NA	17	TRBD2
CASSLGGSVYEQYF	TGTGCCAGCAGCCTAGGGGGTAGCGTTTACGAGCAGTACTTC	TRBV7-2	TRBJ2-7	NA	14	NA
CASSLSTGGETQYF	TGTGCCAGCAGTCTTTCTACAGGGGGGGAGACCCAGTACTTC	TRBV27	TRBJ2-5	NA	14	TRBD1
CASSVGGNSYEQYF	TGTGCCAGCAGCGTAGGCGGGAACTCCTACGAGCAGTACTTC	TRBV9	TRBJ2-7	NA	14	NA
CAWETGQGNGYTF	TGTGCCTGGGAAACGGGACAGGGGAATGGCTACACCTTC	TRBV30	TRBJ1-2	NA	13	TRBD1
CASSLDRGAGTDTQYF	TGTGCCAGCAGCTTAGACCGGGGAGCGGGCACAGATACGCAGTATTTT	TRBV7-9	TRBJ2-3	NA	16	NA
CASSLSGGSYNEQFF	TGTGCCAGCAGTTTATCGGGGGGCTCCTACAATGAGCAGTTCTTC	TRBV27	TRBJ2-1	few	15	NA
CASSSVGGTTYNEQFF	TGTGCCAGCAGCTCCGTAGGGGGCACTACTTACAATGAGCAGTTCTTC	TRBV11-3	TRBJ2-1	NA	16	TRBD1